This T cell receptor (beta chain) was sequenced during a study of cytomegalovirus exposure and HLA in healthy donors. The overall study: HLA-typed donors contributed some 87 million unique TCRs, which were held in an early data release. Overall study results and limits: Researchers catalogued 160 or so TCR beta chains as cytomegalovirus-associated.

The PCR contained 60 Vbeta and 13 Jbeta primers. TCRdb's copy holds only in-frame clones and misses some; the assay was immunoSEQ multiplex PCR. The sample has around 180,000 clones, over 60% seen once. This clone was detected a few times. Its antigen is still unknown. The same CDR3 arises from other DNA sequences in this sample as well. The V gene end was trimmed by 1 base and the J gene end by 0 bases; junction bases not matched to a gene: 2. This CDR3 has 15 amino acids. The germline V gene has CDR1 SGHTA and CDR2 FQGNSA. The origin of this receptor is a woman aged 40-49 years in good health and CMV-seronegative. Sequencing used PBMCs. The chain recombines TRBV7-2 with TRBJ1-2; the match to TRBD1 covers 7 bases. CDR3 coding DNA: TGTGCCAGCAGCTTAGGAGGACAGGCTAACTATGGCTACACCTTC. Its translation is CASSLGGQANYGYTF.